This TCR beta chain appears in the sequencing data of a study of siplizumab effects on memory and regulatory T cells. Sequenced by immunoSEQ multiplex PCR; TCRdb stores in-frame clones only, minus some. Of tens of thousands of clones detected, roughly 90% appear once; the ten largest clones hold approximately 0.35%. Study results and limitations: Proliferating clones, CD4+ or CD8+, lacked an assignable naive or memory phenotype in roughly 80-96% of cases. Naive T cells seemed more diverse than memory cells; they also seemed major alloresponse contributors. Mapping to unstimulated subsets was achieved for only a minor fraction of alloreactive clones.

Per the germline V gene, CDR1 is MNHEY and CDR2 is SMNVEV (reference sequence). The CDR3 totals 14 residues. A remark on this clone: The antigen is undetermined. A read error may account for a junction end that differs from germline.

This TCR came from a human donor in good health. The J gene is TRBJ2-3, the V gene TRBV27; 7 nucleotides line up with TRBD2. The sequenced sample consisted of naive CD8+ T cells sorted from blood. This CDR3 is CASSLLTSIDTQYF. In nucleotides, the CDR3 is TGTGCCAGCAGTTTATTGACTAGCATAGATACGCAGTATTTT.